The rows below give T cell receptor beta chains drawn from one sample of a study of Ad26.COV2.S vaccination and SARS-CoV-2 variants. The protocol was immunoSEQ multiplex PCR, while the TCRdb copy is restricted to in-frame clones and leaves out a portion. The data contain some 300,000 clones, more than 70% of them singletons. The sample was peripheral blood, taken in a trial of Ad26.COV2.S vaccine versus placebo. These receptors were taken from a person aged 18 to 59 who received the Ad26.COV2.S COVID-19 vaccine or a placebo. CDR3s include the opening cysteine and the closing phenylalanine or tryptophan. D genes are given only for firm matches. Clone sizes are given selectively: once, few, many, or a class where the clone is expanded.

TRBJ2-1,TRBV2,once,.,CASRKTENAYNEQFF,TGTGCCAGCAGAAAGACCGAGAATGCCTACAATGAGCAGTTCTTC
TRBJ2-2,TRBV7-2,.,.,CASTRGAAYTGELFF,TGTGCCAGCACCCGGGGGGCAGCGTACACCGGGGAGCTGTTTTTT
TRBJ1-1,TRBV6-2/TRBV6-3,once,.,CASSYTTATEAFF,TGTGCCAGCAGTTACACGACAGCCACTGAAGCTTTCTTT
TRBJ1-1,TRBV30,.,.,CAWTPQALNTEAFF,TGTGCCTGGACCCCCCAGGCGTTGAACACTGAAGCTTTCTTT
TRBJ2-2,TRBV5-4,.,TRBD2,CASSFPTSGGPSGELFF,TGTGCCAGCAGCTTCCCAACTAGCGGGGGGCCATCCGGGGAGCTGTTTTTT
TRBJ1-2,TRBV5-1,.,.,CASSLTGSGAYYGYTF,TGCGCCAGCAGCTTGACTGGTTCAGGGGCCTACTATGGCTACACCTTC
TRBJ2-1,TRBV5-1,.,.,CASSQGLQNEQFF,TGCGCCAGCAGCCAGGGACTTCAAAATGAGCAGTTCTTC
TRBJ2-3,TRBV7-2,once,TRBD2,CASSVGTSGSTDTQYF,TGTGCCAGCAGCGTCGGGACTAGCGGGAGCACAGATACGCAGTATTTT
TRBJ1-5,TRBV6-5,.,.,CASRADYSNQPQHF,TGTGCCAGCAGGGCAGACTATAGCAATCAGCCCCAGCATTTT
TRBJ2-3,TRBV5-4,.,TRBD2,CASSFTPGGSDTQYF,TGTGCCAGCAGCTTCACCCCGGGGGGTTCGGATACGCAGTATTTT
TRBJ2-1,TRBV7-9,.,.,CASSLAGMGLNEQFF,TGTGCCAGCAGCTTAGCGGGAATGGGACTTAATGAGCAGTTCTTC
TRBJ1-1,TRBV6-1,.,TRBD1,CASSAPRDRFLNTEAFF,TGTGCCAGCAGTGCCCCCCGGGACAGGTTCTTGAACACTGAAGCTTTCTTT
TRBJ1-2,TRBV5-4,.,TRBD1,CASSSNLDRDDGYTF,TGTGCCAGCAGCTCGAATCTGGACAGGGACGATGGCTACACCTTC
TRBJ1-1,TRBV28,once,TRBD1,CASRMGQINTEAFF,TGTGCCAGCAGGATGGGACAGATAAACACTGAAGCTTTCTTT
TRBJ1-1,TRBV19,.,.,CASVWTETHTEAFF,TGTGCCAGCGTTTGGACAGAAACCCACACTGAAGCTTTCTTT
TRBJ2-1,TRBV18,.,TRBD1,CASSLPSGTGNEQFF,TGTGCCAGCTCACTTCCTTCCGGGACAGGGAATGAGCAGTTCTTC
TRBJ2-2,TRBV5-1,few,.,CASSSLLGQRNTGELFF,TGCGCCAGCAGCTCACTCTTGGGGCAGCGGAACACCGGGGAGCTGTTTTTT